These 6 T cell receptor beta chains were all obtained from the same sample, sequenced in a study of shared clonotypes between healthy human individuals. Profiling relied on immunoSEQ multiplex PCR, and the TCRdb table lists in-frame clones only, not all of them. The sample has 1.4 million or so clones, just under 99% seen once; the top ten hold approximately 0.4%. Sequenced input: naive CD4+ T cells sorted from blood. The sample's subset: CD45RA+ positively selected. These receptors originate from a man in his thirties or forties in good health.

J is TRBJ1-1 and V is TRBV28; the match to TRBD1 covers 7 bases. Germline V gives CDR1 MDHEN, CDR2 SYDVKM. The CDR3 has 15 amino acids. J lost 1 base, V lost 6 bases, and 8 bases had no gene match. The CDR3, as DNA: TGTGCCAGCAGCCCGATAGGGACAGAGAACACTGAAGCTTTCTTT. It translates to CASSPIGTENTEAFF.

Written as DNA, the CDR3 is TGTGCCAGCAGTACCCCCCTCAACAACGAGCAGTACTTC. It specifies CASSTPLNNEQYF. J is TRBJ2-7 and V is TRBV28, with D unresolved. This CDR3 has 13 amino acids. Trimming took 5 bases from V and 5 from J, leaving 13 bases between them. CDR1 and CDR2 from the germline V gene are MDHEN and SYDVKM.

This clone was seen only once. CDR3 nucleotides: TGTGCCAGCAGCTTAGGGTCTCGAGCGGACAGGGAACAGCCCCAGCATTTT. Translated: CASSLGSRADREQPQHF. This rearrangement joins TRBV11-2 to TRBJ1-5, with 8 nucleotides matching TRBD1. The CDR3 loop spans 17 amino acids. The V segment lost 1 base and the J segment 7 bases; nucleotides outside the gene matches: 12. Germline V gives CDR1 SGHAT, CDR2 FQNNGV.

J is TRBJ2-4 and V is TRBV5-4, with D maybe TRBD2 (5 bases). This CDR3 has 13 amino acids. In germline, CDR1 is SGHNT, CDR2 YYREEE (reference sequence). V lost 2 bases and J lost 9, with 12 bases in between. The CDR3 spells CASSFGDSVIQYF. CDR3 in DNA: TGTGCCAGCAGCTTCGGGGATTCAGTCATTCAGTACTTC.

V and J are TRBV5-4 and TRBJ2-1; 8 nucleotides align to TRBD2. Trimming at V came to 4 bases and at J to 0 bases, leaving 6 bases not matched to a gene. The CDR3 loop spans 16 amino acids. Germline V gives CDR1 SGHNT, CDR2 YYREEE (reference sequence). The CDR3 sequence is CASSQLAGSSYNEQFF. In nucleotides, the CDR3 is TGTGCCAGCAGCCAATTAGCGGGAAGCTCCTACAATGAGCAGTTCTTC. The variable domain in full, completed from reference TRBV5-4 and TRBJ2-1, reads ETGVTQSPTHLIKTRGQQVTLRCSSQSGHNTVSWYQQALGQGPQFIFQYYREEENGRGNFPPRFSGLQFPNYSSELNVNALELDDSALYLCASSQLAGSSYNEQFFGPGTRLTVL.

The gene calls are TRBV6-1 and TRBJ2-7, with TRBD1 matching over 10 bases. The CDR3 length is 15 residues. J lost 5 bases, V lost 2 bases, and 6 bases had no gene match. The V gene's germline CDR1 is MNHNS and CDR2 SASEGT. This chain's CDR3 is CASSESGGQGNEQYF. As DNA, the CDR3 is TGTGCCAGCAGTGAATCCGGGGGACAGGGGAACGAGCAGTACTTC.